This TCR beta chain was recorded in a study of metastatic and nonmetastatic thyroid tumors. The wider study: Repertoire data that came from the blood and tumor or nodule tissue of malignant and benign thyroid patients were compared.

The CDR3 loop spans 13 amino acids. The V and J ends lost 5 bases and 5 bases respectively, with 12 bases between them. CDR1 is SGHTA and CDR2 is FQGNSA in the germline V gene. Authors' methods: A classifier for distant metastasis in papillary thyroid cancer was constructed using CDR3 differences observed across clinicopathological groups. With MiXCR, TCRdb called clones anew from the PCR reads. The V and J calls and clone size come from TCRdb's table, not from the authors' own analysis. The sample contains some 45,000 clones, 9.5% to 13% of which appear only once. Study-wide results and caveats: Benign nodules were reported to have significantly lower TCR beta diversity than malignant thyroid tumors, in blood and tumor.

No patient had received any treatment before thyroid surgery. This clone was observed many times. As yet, its antigen is unknown. The sample consisted of blood. The chain joins TRBV7-2 to TRBJ2-5; D is possibly TRBD2 (5 bases). This TCR derives from a male donor with papillary thyroid cancer or a benign thyroid nodule (not recorded which). Some clones in this sample may be carry-over from other donors' samples. The CDR3 region has the DNA TGTGCCAGCAGCCCAGGAAGAGGGGAGACCCAGTACTTC. This encodes CASSPGRGETQYF.